This TCR beta chain stems from a study of OX40 agonist ivuxolimab in advanced cancers. Overall study: The dose-escalation cohort was approximately 85% male, with a mean age of about 60 years, ranging roughly 20 to 90. Findings of the study overall: Specificity for antigen went undetermined in the expanded peripheral T cells. The average count of expanded clones was higher among CD8+ T cells than among CD4+.

Trimming took off 0 bases at V and 0 bases at J, with 9 bases between the two ends. The CDR3 contains 16 residues. The germline gives CDR1 SNHLY, CDR2 FYNNEI. Generated by immunoSEQ multiplex PCR, the TCRdb table keeps only in-frame clones and is missing some. The sample carries 35,000 to 45,000 clones, about 79% recorded once. As concerns this clone: Its antigen is undetermined.

Collection of blood occurred at baseline, at cycle 4 day 1, and at cycle 7 day 1. The genes are TRBV2 and TRBJ1-3; perhaps TRBD1 as D (5 bases). The sample here was CD4+ or CD8+ T cells sorted from blood, taken in a trial of the OX40 agonist ivuxolimab. This clonotype was obtained from an adult with an advanced solid tumor such as melanoma, head and neck, liver or kidney cancer. CDR3 bases: TGTGCCAGCAGTGAAGCCGGGGGGAGCTCTGGAAACACCATATATTTT. This codes for CASSEAGGSSGNTIYF.